This T cell receptor (beta chain) appears in the sequencing data of a study of blood T cell repertoires in COVID-19. Study details: Acute and convalescent COVID-19 specimens originated in the United States, Italy and Spain. The cDNA or gDNA used as material had been derived from T cells, B-cell-depleted T cells, or PBMCs.

CDR1 and CDR2 (germline): SQVTM, ANQGSEA. The CDR3 is 10 residues long. Trimming shortened V by 4 bases and J by 6 bases, and 4 bases separated the two germline ends. Source study methods: Amplification from reference gene primers served as the basis for estimated nucleated cell counts. Clones were read by immunoSEQ multiplex PCR, and TCRdb kept only the in-frame ones, dropping some. That table gives V, J and clone size, and the DNA gave D and trimming. This table has 45,000 to 55,000 clones, 68% appearing once. Sequences were obtained from peripheral blood. The chain combines TRBV29-1 with TRBJ2-1; D unclear. The clonotype comes from a woman between 65 and 79 years old with acute or convalescent COVID-19. CDR3 in amino acids: CSVGSNEQFF. In DNA, the CDR3 is TGCAGCGTTGGTAGCAATGAGCAGTTCTTC.